The 15 T cell receptor beta chains presented below share a single source sample, sequenced in a study of somatic mutations in cytotoxic T cells in rheumatoid arthritis. TCRdb keeps only in-frame clones here, not all; method: immunoSEQ multiplex PCR. The table has under 20,000 clones, roughly nine tenths seen once. Source material: CD8+ T cells sorted from blood. The receptors come from a man between 35 and 55 years old in good health.

Only a few counts were recorded for this clone. The CDR3 loop reads CASSMYSRGASYEQYF. In DNA form, the CDR3 reads TGTGCCAGTAGTATGTATTCGAGGGGGGCTTCCTACGAGCAGTACTTC. This sequence joins TRBV19 and TRBJ2-7; perhaps D is TRBD1 or TRBD2 (6 bases each). The V and J ends lost 3 bases and 1 base respectively, with 16 bases between them. The germline V gene encodes CDR1 LNHDA and CDR2 SQIVND (reference sequence). The CDR3 loop spans 16 amino acids.

The gene calls are TRBV27 and TRBJ2-7; no firm D call. Trimming removed 3 bases at V and 3 bases at J, with 9 bases between. The CDR3 runs 13 residues. Looked up from germline, CDR1 is MNHEY and CDR2 is SMNVEV (reference sequence). Written as DNA, the CDR3 is TGTGCCAGCAGTTTTGGAGTGGACTACGAGCAGTACTTC. Translation: CASSFGVDYEQYF.

The chain carries TRBV6-5 and TRBJ2-3; the match to TRBD2 covers 7 bases. The CDR3 is made up of 16 amino acids. Germline loops: CDR1 MNHEY, CDR2 SVGAGI. J lost 2 bases, V lost 2 bases, and 7 bases had no gene match. The CDR3 sequence: CASSYRTSGDTDTQYF. The CDR3, as DNA: TGTGCCAGCAGTTACCGAACGAGCGGGGACACAGATACGCAGTATTTT.

The CDR3 spells CASSLNGLAGETQYF. The CDR3 DNA reads TGTGCCAGCAGCTTAAATGGACTAGCGGGGGAGACCCAGTACTTC. The chain employs TRBV7-3 and TRBJ2-5; 12 nucleotides line up with TRBD2. The junction had 2 bases not matched to a gene; V was cut back by 1 base and J by 5 bases. The CDR3 consists of 15 residues. CDR1 and CDR2 from the germline V gene are SGHTA and FQGTGA.

This chain links TRBV10-3 with TRBJ1-4, with 8 bases fitting TRBD1. The CDR3 has 13 amino acids. The germline gives CDR1 ENHRY, CDR2 SYGVKD. J was trimmed by 8 bases and V by 3 bases; bases with no gene match: 2. CDR3 DNA sequence: TGTGCCATCAGTGAAGGGACAGGAGAAAAACTGTTTTTT. Its translation: CAISEGTGEKLFF.

The chain recombines TRBV6-6 with TRBJ1-1; 7 nucleotides line up with TRBD1. CDR3 length: 16 amino acids. CDR1 and CDR2 (germline): MNHNY, SVGAGI (reference sequence). The V gene end was trimmed by 2 bases and the J gene end by 4 bases; junction bases not matched to a gene: 10. As DNA, the CDR3 is TGTGCCAGCAGTTACCCGACAGGGAAGGGGGGCACTGAAGCTTTCTTT. Protein: CASSYPTGKGGTEAFF.

V and J are TRBV7-9 and TRBJ1-1; D is ambiguous. V was cut by 6 bases and J by 0 bases, with 14 bases left in between. The CDR3 sequence is 15 residues long. Germline V gives CDR1 SEHNR, CDR2 FQNEAQ (reference sequence). CDR3 in amino acids: CASRSNRAMNTEAFF. CDR3 DNA: TGTGCCAGCAGATCTAATCGGGCCATGAACACTGAAGCTTTCTTT.

DNA for the CDR3: TGTGCCAGTAGTCCTCGACAGGGAGTAATTACAGATACGCAGTATTTT. Residues: CASSPRQGVITDTQYF. This chain uses TRBV19 with TRBJ2-3, with 7 bases matching TRBD1. CDR1 is LNHDA, CDR2 SQIVND, per germline (reference sequence). J gave up 3 bases and V 5 bases, and 11 bases lay outside the gene matches. CDR3 length: 16 residues.

The chain links TRBV4-1 to TRBJ2-1; weak D call: TRBD1 (6 bases). CDR3 length: 12 residues. Germline lookup yields CDR1 MGHRA and CDR2 YSYEKL. V shed 4 bases and J shed 9 bases, with 10 bases lying between them. The CDR3 sequence: CASSRMGAEQFF. The CDR3 nucleotides are TGCGCCAGCAGCCGGATGGGGGCTGAGCAGTTCTTC.

V and J are TRBV27 and TRBJ2-7; D remains ambiguous. The CDR3 extends over 14 amino acids. Trimming pared 5 bases from V and 6 bases from J, leaving 17 bases between. CDR1 is MNHEY and CDR2 is SMNVEV in the germline V gene (reference sequence). CDR3 region: CASSPGSPTGEQYF. The CDR3 bases are TGTGCCAGCAGTCCGGGCTCCCCTACGGGCGAGCAGTACTTC.

This sequence joins TRBV7-8 and TRBJ1-5; possibly TRBD1 for D (5 bases). Germline-derived CDR1 and CDR2 are SGHVS and FQNEAQ. The CDR3 sequence is 13 residues long. With 4 bases removed from V and 7 bases from J, the gap between germline ends came to 11 bases. The CDR3 spells CASSSRDVQPQHF. CDR3 bases: TGTGCCAGCAGCTCCCGGGACGTGCAGCCCCAGCATTTT.

This chain joins TRBV14 and TRBJ2-5; 7 bases line up with TRBD2. Trimming removed 1 base from V and 3 bases from J; junction bases left unmatched: 8. This CDR3 spans 16 amino acids. Germline V gene sequence: CDR1 SGHDN, CDR2 FVKESK. The DNA for the CDR3 is TGTGCCAGCAGCCAAGGAGTTGGCGGGAGAAAAGAGACCCAGTACTTC. This codes for CASSQGVGGRKETQYF.

A single count supports this clone. The chain couples TRBV11-1 to TRBJ2-7, with D perhaps TRBD2 (5 bases). This CDR3 spans 15 amino acids. Germline lookup yields CDR1 SGHAT and CDR2 FQDESV (reference sequence). The ends were cut back, 2 bases at V and 2 bases at J, with 13 bases in the middle. The CDR3 is CASSLKGNGAYEQYF. The CDR3 nucleotides read TGTGCCAGCAGCTTAAAGGGAAACGGGGCCTACGAGCAGTACTTC. Drawing the rest from reference TRBV11-1 and TRBJ2-7, the complete variable domain is EAEVAQSPRYKITEKSQAVAFWCDPISGHATLYWYRQILGQGPELLVQFQDESVVDDSQLPKDRFSAERLKGVDSTLKIQPAELGDSAMYLCASSLKGNGAYEQYFGPGTRLTVT.

J is TRBJ2-1 and V is TRBV4-1; D is uncertain. Germline CDR1 MGHRA, CDR2 YSYEKL. The length of the CDR3 is 14 residues. The V end lost 1 base, the J end lost 2 bases, and 6 bases lay between the germline ends. CDR3 nucleotides: TGCGCCAGCAGCCAAGGTGGGACCTACAATGAGCAGTTCTTC. Translated, it gives CASSQGGTYNEQFF.

In this sample, this clone is medium-sized. The chain has TRBV4-3 and TRBJ2-1; maybe TRBD2 (6 bases). The CDR3 is made up of 17 amino acids. Trimming stripped 0 bases from V and 8 bases from J, with 20 bases between. Germline V CDR1 and CDR2: LGHNA, YSLEER. The CDR3 protein is CASSQDHRGTGRDEQFF. For the CDR3, the DNA is TGCGCCAGCAGCCAAGATCACCGAGGGACTGGCAGGGATGAGCAGTTCTTC.